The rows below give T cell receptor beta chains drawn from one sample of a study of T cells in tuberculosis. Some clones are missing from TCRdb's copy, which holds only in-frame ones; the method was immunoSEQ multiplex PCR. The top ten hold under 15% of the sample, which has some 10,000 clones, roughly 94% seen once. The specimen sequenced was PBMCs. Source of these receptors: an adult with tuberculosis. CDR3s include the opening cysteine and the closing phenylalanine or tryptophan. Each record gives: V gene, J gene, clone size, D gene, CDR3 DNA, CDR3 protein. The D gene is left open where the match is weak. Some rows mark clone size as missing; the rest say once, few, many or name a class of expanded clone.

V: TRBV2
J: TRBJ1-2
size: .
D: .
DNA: TGTGCCAGCAGTGAGAGGGCAGAACTCTACACCTTC
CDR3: CASSERAELYTF

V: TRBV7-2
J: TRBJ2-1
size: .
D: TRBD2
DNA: TGTGCCAGCAGCCAACTAGCGGGGGCCCTCTACAATGAGCAGTTCTTC
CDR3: CASSQLAGALYNEQFF

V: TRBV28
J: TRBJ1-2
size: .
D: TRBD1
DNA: TGTGCCAGCAGTTCCGAGGACAGGGACTATGGCTACACCTTC
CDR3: CASSSEDRDYGYTF

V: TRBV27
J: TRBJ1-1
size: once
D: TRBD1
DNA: TGTGCCAGCAGTGCGGGACAGGGGAACGCTGAAGCTTTCTTT
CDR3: CASSAGQGNAEAFF

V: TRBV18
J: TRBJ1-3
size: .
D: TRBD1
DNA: TGTGCCAGCTCCCCCGCAGGGGGCGGTGGAAACACCATATATTTT
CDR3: CASSPAGGGGNTIYF

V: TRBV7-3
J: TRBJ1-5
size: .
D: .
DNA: TGTGCCAGCAGCGGGGGGAGTGATAGCAATCAGCCCCAGCATTTT
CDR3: CASSGGSDSNQPQHF

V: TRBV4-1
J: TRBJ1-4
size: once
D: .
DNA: TGCGCCAGCAGAGAGTCGAAACGGGAGGAAAAACTGTTTTTT
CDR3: CASRESKREEKLFF

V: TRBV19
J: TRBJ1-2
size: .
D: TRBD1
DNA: TGTGCCAGTAGCCCTGACAGGGGCTATGGCTACACCTTC
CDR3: CASSPDRGYGYTF

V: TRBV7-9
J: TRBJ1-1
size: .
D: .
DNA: TGTGCCAGCAGTTTAAATACGGTGAACACTGAAGCTTTCTTT
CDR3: CASSLNTVNTEAFF

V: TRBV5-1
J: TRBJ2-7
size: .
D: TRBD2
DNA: TGCGCCAGCAGCTTGACGGGAGGCCCTGCGTACGAGCAGTACTTC
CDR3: CASSLTGGPAYEQYF

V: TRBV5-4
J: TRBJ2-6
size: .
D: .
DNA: TGTGCCAGCAGCTTCTACTCTGGGGCCAACGTCCTGACTTTC
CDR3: CASSFYSGANVLTF

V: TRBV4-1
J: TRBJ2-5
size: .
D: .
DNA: TGCGCCAGCAGCCAAGGCTTTGAGGTGTACTTC
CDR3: CASSQGFEVYF

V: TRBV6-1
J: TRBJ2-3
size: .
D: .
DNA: TGTGCCAGCATCGGTACCACAGATACGCAGTATTTT
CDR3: CASIGTTDTQYF

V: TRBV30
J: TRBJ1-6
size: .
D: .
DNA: TGTGCCTGGACAGGGGTCCCCTATAATTCACCCCTCCACTTT
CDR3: CAWTGVPYNSPLHF

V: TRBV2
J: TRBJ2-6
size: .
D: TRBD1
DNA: TGTGCCAGCAGGTACACAGGGGGCGCTGGGGCCAACGTCCTGACTTTC
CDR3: CASRYTGGAGANVLTF

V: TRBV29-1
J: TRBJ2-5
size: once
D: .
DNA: TGCAGCTTCACAGTTGCGCAAGAGACCCAGTACTTC
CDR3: CSFTVAQETQYF

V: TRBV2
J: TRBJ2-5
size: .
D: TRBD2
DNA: TGTGCCAGCACCATCACGCGACTAGCTCAAGAGACCCAGTACTTC
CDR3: CASTITRLAQETQYF

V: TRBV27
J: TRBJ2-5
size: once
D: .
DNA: TGTGCCAGCAATGGACACCTGGGAGAGACCCAGTACTTC
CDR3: CASNGHLGETQYF

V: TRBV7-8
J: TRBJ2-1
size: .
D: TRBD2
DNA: TGTGCCAGCAGCCCCTGGGGTAGCGGGGCCTCGAATGAGCAGTTCTTC
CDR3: CASSPWGSGASNEQFF

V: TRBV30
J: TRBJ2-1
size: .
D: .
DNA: TGTGCCTGGAGTGCTGGGACTTGGCAGTTCTTC
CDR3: CAWSAGTWQFF

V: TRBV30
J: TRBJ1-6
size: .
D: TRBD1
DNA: TGTGCCTGGAGGAGGGGGAAACAGGGGGAAGTTTATTCACCCCTCCACTTT
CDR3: CAWRRGKQGEVYSPLHF

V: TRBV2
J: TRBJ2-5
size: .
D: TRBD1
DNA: TGTGCCAGCAGTGAATGGCAGGGGGCGGGAGAGACCCAGTACTTC
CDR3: CASSEWQGAGETQYF

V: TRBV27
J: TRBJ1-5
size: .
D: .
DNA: TGTGCCAGCAGTGCGACGCTCAGGGTTGAACAGCCCCAGCATTTT
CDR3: CASSATLRVEQPQHF

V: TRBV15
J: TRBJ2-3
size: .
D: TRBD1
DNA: TGTGCCACCAGCAGAGGCTCAGGGGGCGGATCAGATACGCAGTATTTT
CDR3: CATSRGSGGGSDTQYF

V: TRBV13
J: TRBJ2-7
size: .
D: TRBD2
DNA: TGTGCCAGCAGCTCCGTCGTCGGGACTAGTATCTACGAGCAGTACTTC
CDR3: CASSSVVGTSIYEQYF

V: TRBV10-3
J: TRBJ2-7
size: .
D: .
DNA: TGTGCCAACCGACCCACAGGTTCGCCCGAGCAGTACTTC
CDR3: CANRPTGSPEQYF

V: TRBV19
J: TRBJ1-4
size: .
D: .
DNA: TGTGCCACTAGGGTAGCGGCTTCGAATGAAAAACTGTTTTTT
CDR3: CATRVAASNEKLFF

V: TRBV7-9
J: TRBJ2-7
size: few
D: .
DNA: TGTGCCAGCAGCTCTACCGACGCGGCAGCCTACGAGCAGTACTTC
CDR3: CASSSTDAAAYEQYF

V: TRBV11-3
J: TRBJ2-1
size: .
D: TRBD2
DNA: TGTGCCAGCAGCTTAGGGTTGGCGGGGGTCGGGGATGAGCAGTTCTTC
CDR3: CASSLGLAGVGDEQFF

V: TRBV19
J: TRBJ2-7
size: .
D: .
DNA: TGTGCCAGTAGTGAAGCGGGCGGAGCTAACTACGAGCAGTACTTC
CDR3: CASSEAGGANYEQYF

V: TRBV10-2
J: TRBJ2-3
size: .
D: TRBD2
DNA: TGCGCCAGCAGTGAGTCGAAACGGACCGGGGGGGGCACAAATACGCAGTATTTT
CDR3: CASSESKRTGGGTNTQYF